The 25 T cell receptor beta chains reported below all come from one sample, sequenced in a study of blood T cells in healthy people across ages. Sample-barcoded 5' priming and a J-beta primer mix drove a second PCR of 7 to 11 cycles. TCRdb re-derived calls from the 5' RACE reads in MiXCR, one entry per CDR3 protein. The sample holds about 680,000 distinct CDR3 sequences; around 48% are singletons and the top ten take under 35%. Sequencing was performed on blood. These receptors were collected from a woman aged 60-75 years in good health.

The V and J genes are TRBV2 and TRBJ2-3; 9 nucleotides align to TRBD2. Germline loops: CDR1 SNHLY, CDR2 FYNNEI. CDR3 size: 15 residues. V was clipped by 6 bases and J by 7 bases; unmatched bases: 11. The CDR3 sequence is CASRVAGAPGNTQYF. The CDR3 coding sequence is TGTGCCAGCAGGGTAGCGGGAGCGCCGGGTAATACGCAGTATTTT.

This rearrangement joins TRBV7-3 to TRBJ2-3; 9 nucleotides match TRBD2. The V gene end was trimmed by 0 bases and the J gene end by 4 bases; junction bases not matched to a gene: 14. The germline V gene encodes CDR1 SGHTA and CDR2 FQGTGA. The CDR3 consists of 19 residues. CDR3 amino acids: CASSLTGLARPERADTQYF. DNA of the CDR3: TGTGCCAGCAGCTTAACCGGACTAGCGAGGCCTGAGAGGGCAGATACGCAGTATTTT.

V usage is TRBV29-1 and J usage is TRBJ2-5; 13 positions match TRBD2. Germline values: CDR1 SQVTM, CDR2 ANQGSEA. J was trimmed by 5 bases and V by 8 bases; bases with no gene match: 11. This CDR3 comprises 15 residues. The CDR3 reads CSTGLAGVQVETQYF. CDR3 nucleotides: TGCAGCACAGGACTAGCGGGAGTTCAAGTGGAGACCCAGTACTTC.

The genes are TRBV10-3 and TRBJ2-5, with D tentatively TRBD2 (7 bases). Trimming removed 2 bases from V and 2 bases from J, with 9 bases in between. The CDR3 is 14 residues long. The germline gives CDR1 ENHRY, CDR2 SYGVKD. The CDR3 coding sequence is TGTGCCATCAGTGAGGCGGGGGCACAAGAGACCCAGTACTTC. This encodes CAISEAGAQETQYF.

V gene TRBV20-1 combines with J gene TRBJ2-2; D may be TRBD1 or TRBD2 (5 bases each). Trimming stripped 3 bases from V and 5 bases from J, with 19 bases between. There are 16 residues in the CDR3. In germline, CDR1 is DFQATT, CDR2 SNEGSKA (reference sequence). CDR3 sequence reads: CSARGPGPALTGELFF. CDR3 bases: TGCAGTGCTAGGGGACCCGGGCCAGCCTTAACCGGGGAGCTGTTTTTT.

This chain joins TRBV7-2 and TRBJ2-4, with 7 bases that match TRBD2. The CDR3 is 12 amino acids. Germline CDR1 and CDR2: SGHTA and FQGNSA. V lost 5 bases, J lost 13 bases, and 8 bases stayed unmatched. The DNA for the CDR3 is TGTGCCAGCAGCCCCGGGGGTAGCGGGCAGTACTTC. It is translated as CASSPGGSGQYF.

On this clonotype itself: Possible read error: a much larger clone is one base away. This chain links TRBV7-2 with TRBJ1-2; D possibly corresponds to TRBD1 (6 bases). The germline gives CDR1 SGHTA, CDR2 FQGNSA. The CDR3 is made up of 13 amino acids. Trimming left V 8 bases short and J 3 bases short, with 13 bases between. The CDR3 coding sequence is TGTGCCAGCCTAGGGGGGGTGGACTATGGCTACACCTTC. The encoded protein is CASLGGVDYGYTF.

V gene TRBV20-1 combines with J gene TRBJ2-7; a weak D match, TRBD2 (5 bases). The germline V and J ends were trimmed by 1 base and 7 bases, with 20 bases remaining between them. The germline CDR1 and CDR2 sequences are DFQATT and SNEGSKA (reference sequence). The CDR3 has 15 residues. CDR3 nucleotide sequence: TGCAGTGCTAGAGGGCGAAGCGGACTGATGAATGAGCAGTACTTC. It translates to CSARGRSGLMNEQYF.

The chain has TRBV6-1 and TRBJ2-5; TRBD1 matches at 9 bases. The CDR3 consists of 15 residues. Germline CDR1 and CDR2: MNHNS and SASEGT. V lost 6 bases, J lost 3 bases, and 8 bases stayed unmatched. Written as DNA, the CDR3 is TGTGCCAGCAGGAGGGACAGGGCATTTGAAGAGACCCAGTACTTC. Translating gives CASRRDRAFEETQYF.

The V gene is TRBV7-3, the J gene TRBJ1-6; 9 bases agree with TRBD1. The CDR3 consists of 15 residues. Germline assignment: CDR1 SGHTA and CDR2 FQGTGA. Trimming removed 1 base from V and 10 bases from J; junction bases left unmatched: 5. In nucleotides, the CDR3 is TGTGCCAGCAGCTTAATGGGACAGGGAGGGTCACCCCTCCACTTT. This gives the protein CASSLMGQGGSPLHF.

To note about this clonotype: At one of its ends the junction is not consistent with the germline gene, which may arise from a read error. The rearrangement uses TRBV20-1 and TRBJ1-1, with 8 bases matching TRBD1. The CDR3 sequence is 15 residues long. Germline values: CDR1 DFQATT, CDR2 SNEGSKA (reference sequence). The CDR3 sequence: CSARVVTGGDTEAFF. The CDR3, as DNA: TGCAGTGCTAGAGTAGTTACAGGGGGGGACACTGAGGCTTTCTTT.

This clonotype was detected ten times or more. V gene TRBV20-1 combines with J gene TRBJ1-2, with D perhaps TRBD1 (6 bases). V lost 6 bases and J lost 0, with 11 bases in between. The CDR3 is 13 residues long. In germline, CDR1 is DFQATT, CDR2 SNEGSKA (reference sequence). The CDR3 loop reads CSARQVANYGYTF. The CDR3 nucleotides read TGCAGTGCCCGACAGGTAGCTAACTATGGCTACACCTTC.

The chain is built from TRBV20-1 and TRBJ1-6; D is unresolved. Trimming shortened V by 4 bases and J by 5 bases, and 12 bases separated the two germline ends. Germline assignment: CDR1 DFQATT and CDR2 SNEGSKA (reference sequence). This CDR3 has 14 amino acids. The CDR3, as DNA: TGCAGTGCTAAAGCACAGACCAATAATTCACCCCTCCACTTT. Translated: CSAKAQTNNSPLHF.

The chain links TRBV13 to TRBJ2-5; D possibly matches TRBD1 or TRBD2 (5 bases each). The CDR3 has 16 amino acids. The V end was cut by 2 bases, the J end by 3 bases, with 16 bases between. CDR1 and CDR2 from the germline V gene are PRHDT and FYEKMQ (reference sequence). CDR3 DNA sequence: TGTGCCAGCAGCTTATGGTCGGTTGTGGGGGAAGAGACCCAGTACTTC. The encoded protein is CASSLWSVVGEETQYF.

In DNA form, the CDR3 reads TGTGCCAGCAGCTTACAGGGGATTGTAGGAGATACGCAGTATTTT. It specifies CASSLQGIVGDTQYF. The chain links TRBV5-5 to TRBJ2-3; 7 nucleotides line up with TRBD1. The CDR3 is 15 amino acids. The V and J ends lost 2 bases and 5 bases, in that order; junction bases with no gene match: 8. From germline, CDR1 is SGHKS and CDR2 YYEKEE (reference sequence).

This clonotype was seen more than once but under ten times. The CDR3 protein is CASSYSVRRGYTYEQYF. DNA of the CDR3: TGTGCCAGCAGTTACTCCGTGAGGCGCGGGTATACCTACGAGCAGTACTTC. The chain joins TRBV6-5 to TRBJ2-7; D is perhaps TRBD2 (5 bases). V was shortened by 0 bases and J by 2 bases, with 17 bases between the two germline ends. Germline-derived CDR1 and CDR2 are MNHEY and SVGAGI. The CDR3 has 17 residues.

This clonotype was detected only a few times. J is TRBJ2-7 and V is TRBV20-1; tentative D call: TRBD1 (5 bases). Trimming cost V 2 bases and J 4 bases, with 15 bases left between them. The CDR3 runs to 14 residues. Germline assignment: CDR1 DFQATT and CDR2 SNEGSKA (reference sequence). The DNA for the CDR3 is TGCAGTGCTAGACTCGCCCGGACATCATACGAGCAGTACTTC. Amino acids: CSARLARTSYEQYF.

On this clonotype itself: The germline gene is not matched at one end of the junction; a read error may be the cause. The CDR3 nucleotides are TGTGCCAGCAGCTCCTCGGACGTTAAGATTCGGGAAGCGAACTATGACTACACCTTC. This translates into CASSSSDVKIREANYDYTF. V usage is TRBV28 and J usage is TRBJ1-2, with D uncertain. This CDR3 has 19 amino acids. Germline lookup yields CDR1 MDHEN and CDR2 SYDVKM.

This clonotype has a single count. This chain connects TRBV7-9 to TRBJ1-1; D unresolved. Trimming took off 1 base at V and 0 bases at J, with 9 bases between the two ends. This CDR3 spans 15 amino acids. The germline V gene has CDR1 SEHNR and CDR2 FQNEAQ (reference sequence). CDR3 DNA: TGTGCCAGCAGCTTAGGATCAGTTATGAACACTGAAGCTTTCTTT. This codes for CASSLGSVMNTEAFF.

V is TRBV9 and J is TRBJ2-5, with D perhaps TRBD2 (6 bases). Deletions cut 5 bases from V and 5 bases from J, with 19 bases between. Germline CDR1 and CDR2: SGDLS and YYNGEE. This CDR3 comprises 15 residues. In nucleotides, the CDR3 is TGTGCCAGCAGGCAAGGAGTGGGGGGATCGGAGACCCAGTACTTC. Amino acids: CASRQGVGGSETQYF. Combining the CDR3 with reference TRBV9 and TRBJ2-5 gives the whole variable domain DSGVTQTPKHLITATGQRVTLRCSPRSGDLSVYWYQQSLDQGLQFLIQYYNGEERAKGNILERFSAQQFPDLHSELNLSSLELGDSALYFCASRQGVGGSETQYFGPGTRLLVL.

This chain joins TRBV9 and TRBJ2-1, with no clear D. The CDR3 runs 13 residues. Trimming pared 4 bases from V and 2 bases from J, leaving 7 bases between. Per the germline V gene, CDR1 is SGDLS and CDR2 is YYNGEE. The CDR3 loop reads CASSPETYNEQFF. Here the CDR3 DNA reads TGTGCCAGCAGCCCAGAAACCTACAATGAGCAGTTCTTC.

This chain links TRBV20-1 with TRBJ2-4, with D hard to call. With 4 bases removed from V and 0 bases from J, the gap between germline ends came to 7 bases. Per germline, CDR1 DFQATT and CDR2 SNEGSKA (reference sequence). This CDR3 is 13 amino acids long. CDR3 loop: CSAIFLAKNIQYF. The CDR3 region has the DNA TGCAGTGCTATATTCCTAGCCAAAAACATTCAGTACTTC.

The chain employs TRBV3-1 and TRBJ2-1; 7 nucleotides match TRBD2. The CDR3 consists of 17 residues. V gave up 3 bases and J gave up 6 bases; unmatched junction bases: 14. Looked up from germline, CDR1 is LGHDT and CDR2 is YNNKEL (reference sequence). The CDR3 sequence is CASSQPGLYVYVNEQFF. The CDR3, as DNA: TGTGCCAGCAGCCAGCCGGGACTATATGTCTATGTCAATGAGCAGTTCTTC.

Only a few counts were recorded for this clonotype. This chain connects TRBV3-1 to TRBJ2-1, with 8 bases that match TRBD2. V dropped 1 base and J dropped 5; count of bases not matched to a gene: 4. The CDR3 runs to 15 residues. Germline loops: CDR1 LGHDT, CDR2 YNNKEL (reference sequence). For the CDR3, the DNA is TGTGCCAGCAGCCAAGCTGCGGGGGGACACAATGAGCAGTTCTTC. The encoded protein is CASSQAAGGHNEQFF.

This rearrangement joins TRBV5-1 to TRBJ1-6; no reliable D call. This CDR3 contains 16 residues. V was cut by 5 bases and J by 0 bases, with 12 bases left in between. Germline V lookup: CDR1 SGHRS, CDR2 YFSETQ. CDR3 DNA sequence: TGCGCCAGCAGAGAAGGAAAAGGCTCCTATAATTCACCCCTCCACTTT. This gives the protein CASREGKGSYNSPLHF.